This TCR beta chain is drawn from a study of T cell repertoires in ileal Crohn's disease. Study as a whole: At surgery, approximately 33% of patients smoked, with median disease duration around 8 years.

Germline V gene data show CDR1 as SGHTA and CDR2 as FQGTGA. The V end was cut by 1 base, the J end by 2 bases, with 23 bases between. The CDR3 consists of 20 residues. This table comes from immunoSEQ multiplex PCR, and its TCRdb copy is limited to in-frame clones, with some not included. The sample lists about 7,400 clones, roughly 76% seen once, with 4.9% in the top ten. The source of this sequence is an adult with Crohn's disease. The specimen sequenced was ileal tissue. The chain links TRBV7-3 to TRBJ2-2, with D perhaps TRBD1 (6 bases). The chain's CDR3 is CASSLRSWAGQGSNTGELFF. In DNA form, the CDR3 reads TGTGCCAGCAGCTTAAGATCCTGGGCCGGGCAGGGGTCTAACACCGGGGAGCTGTTTTTT.